What follows describes a single T cell receptor (beta chain). The source of the sample is a study of blood T cell repertoires in COVID-19. Trimming took 7 bases from V and 7 from J, leaving 14 bases between them. The length of the CDR3 is 12 residues. Germline V lookup: CDR1 MDHEN, CDR2 SYDVKM. Original handling: Amplification of reference gene primers provided the estimated nucleated cell counts. Profiled with immunoSEQ multiplex PCR; TCRdb holds only in-frame clones, not every one. For V, J and clone size, that table is used; D and trimming come from the DNA. The sample yields under 200,000 clones, around four fifths seen once.

This TCR was sampled from a woman aged 70-85 years who had recovered from COVID-19. The rearrangement joins TRBV28 to TRBJ2-7; TRBD1 might be the D (5 bases). The specimen sequenced was peripheral blood. The CDR3: CASTTTSGEQYF. CDR3 DNA sequence: TGTGCCAGCACCACGACCTCAGGGGAGCAGTACTTC.